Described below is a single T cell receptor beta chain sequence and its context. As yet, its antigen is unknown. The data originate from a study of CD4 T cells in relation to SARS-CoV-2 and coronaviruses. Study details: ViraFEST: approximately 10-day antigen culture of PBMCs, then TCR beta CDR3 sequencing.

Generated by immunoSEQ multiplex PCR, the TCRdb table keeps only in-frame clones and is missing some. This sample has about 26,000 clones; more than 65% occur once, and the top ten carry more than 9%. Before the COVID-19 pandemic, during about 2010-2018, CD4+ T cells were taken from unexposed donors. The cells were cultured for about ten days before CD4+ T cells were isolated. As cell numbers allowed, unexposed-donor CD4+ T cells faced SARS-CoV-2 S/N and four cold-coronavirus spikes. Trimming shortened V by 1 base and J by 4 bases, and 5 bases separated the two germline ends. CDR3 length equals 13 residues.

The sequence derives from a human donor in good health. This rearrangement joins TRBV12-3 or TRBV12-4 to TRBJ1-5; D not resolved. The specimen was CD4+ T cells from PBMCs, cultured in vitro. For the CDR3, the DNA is TGTGCCAGCAGTTTAGGGGAGAATCAGCCCCAGCATTTT. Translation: CASSLGENQPQHF.